These 4 T cell receptor beta chains were all obtained from the same sample, sequenced in a study of shared clonotypes between healthy human individuals. Only in-frame clones appear in the TCRdb table, and some are missing; sequencing was by immunoSEQ multiplex PCR. The sample consists of about 1.1 million clones, approximately 80% of them appearing once. Sequenced input: memory CD4+ T cells from PBMCs. As for subset: CD45RA-negative fraction. Receptors were obtained from a man between 18 and 29 years old in good health. Some clones in this sample may be carry-over from other donors' samples.

In its sample, this clone was seen a few times. The CDR3 DNA follows: TGTGCCAGCAGCTTCACAGCCACGTCCTACGAGCAGTACTTC. As protein: CASSFTATSYEQYF. The chain carries TRBV5-4 and TRBJ2-7, with D unresolved. Germline V gene sequence: CDR1 SGHNT, CDR2 YYREEE (reference sequence). V shed 2 bases and J shed 1 base, with 10 bases lying between them. The CDR3 runs to 14 residues. Full variable domain (rest looked up from reference TRBV5-4 and TRBJ2-7): ETGVTQSPTHLIKTRGQQVTLRCSSQSGHNTVSWYQQALGQGPQFIFQYYREEENGRGNFPPRFSGLQFPNYSSELNVNALELDDSALYLCASSFTATSYEQYFGPGTRLTVT.

Here the CDR3 reads CASSREGQGLAGANVLTF. For the CDR3, the DNA is TGTGCCAGCTCACGCGAGGGCCAGGGGCTGGCGGGGGCCAACGTCCTGACTTTC. The V and J genes are TRBV18 and TRBJ2-6, with D perhaps TRBD1 (6 bases). Germline loops: CDR1 KGHSH, CDR2 LQKENI. V was shortened by 4 bases and J by 4 bases, with 20 bases between the two germline ends. This CDR3 is 18 amino acids long. Variable domain in full (rest from reference TRBV18 and TRBJ2-6): NAGVMQNPRHLVRRRGQEARLRCSPMKGHSHVYWYRQLPEEGLKFMVYLQKENIIDESGMPKERFSAEFPKEGPSILRIQQVVRGDSAAYFCASSREGQGLAGANVLTFGAGSRLTVL.

The gene calls are TRBV10-2 and TRBJ1-5, with 7 bases matching TRBD1. The CDR3 loop spans 13 amino acids. The germline V gene encodes CDR1 WSHSY and CDR2 SAAADI. The junction had 7 bases not matched to a gene; V was cut back by 8 bases and J by 6 bases. DNA of the CDR3: TGCGCCAGCGACAGGGAAGAAGGTCAGCCCCAGCATTTT. Amino acids: CASDREEGQPQHF.

The rearrangement uses TRBV7-2 and TRBJ1-1; D is uncertain. V lost 3 bases to trimming and J lost 1 base, with 9 bases between them. The germline V gene has CDR1 SGHTA and CDR2 FQGNSA. CDR3 length: 14 residues. Written as DNA, the CDR3 is TGTGCCAGCAGCTTGGACCCGACGAACACTGAAGCTTTCTTT. The encoded protein is CASSLDPTNTEAFF.